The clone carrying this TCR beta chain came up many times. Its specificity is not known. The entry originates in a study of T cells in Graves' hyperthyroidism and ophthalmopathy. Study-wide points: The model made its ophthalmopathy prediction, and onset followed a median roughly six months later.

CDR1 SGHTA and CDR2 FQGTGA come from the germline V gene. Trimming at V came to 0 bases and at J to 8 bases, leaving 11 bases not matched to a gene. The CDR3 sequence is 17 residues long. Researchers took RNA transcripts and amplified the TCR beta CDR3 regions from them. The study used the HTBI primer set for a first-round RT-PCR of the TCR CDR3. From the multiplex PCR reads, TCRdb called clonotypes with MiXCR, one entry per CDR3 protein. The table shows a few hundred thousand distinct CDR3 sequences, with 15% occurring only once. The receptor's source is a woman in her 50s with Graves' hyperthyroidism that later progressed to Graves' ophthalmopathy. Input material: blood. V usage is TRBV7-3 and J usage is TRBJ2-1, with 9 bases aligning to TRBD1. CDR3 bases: TGTGCCAGCAGCTTAACGGGCGGGACAGGGCAAGGCGATGAGCAGTTCTTC. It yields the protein CASSLTGGTGQGDEQFF.